Each of the 30 T cell receptor beta chains below was sequenced from the same sample in a study of T cells in localized non-small cell lung cancer. Here immunoSEQ multiplex PCR was the method, and the copy in TCRdb shows in-frame clones only, minus some. Of around 2,500 clones in the sample, approximately 32% were seen once. The material was lung tumor tissue, obtained before any cancer treatment. The receptor source for this set is a female donor aged 60 or older with stage II lung adenocarcinoma.

The rearrangement uses TRBV19 and TRBJ1-4, with 7 positions matching TRBD1. The V gene end was trimmed by 5 bases and the J gene end by 6 bases; junction bases not matched to a gene: 9. The CDR3 spans 15 residues. The germline CDR1 and CDR2 sequences are LNHDA and SQIVND (reference sequence). The CDR3 DNA sequence: TGTGCCAGTAGTTCAAGACAGGGCGGTCATGAAAAACTGTTTTTT. This codes for CASSSRQGGHEKLFF.

V is TRBV19 and J is TRBJ2-3; D remains unclear. This CDR3 is 14 amino acids long. The V gene lost 3 bases and the J gene lost 2 bases, with 9 bases spanning the gap. The V gene's germline CDR1 is LNHDA and CDR2 SQIVND (reference sequence). The CDR3 spells CASSILGVTDTQYF. The CDR3 DNA is TGTGCCAGTAGTATTTTGGGTGTCACAGATACGCAGTATTTT. Full variable domain (outside the CDR3, taken from reference TRBV19 and TRBJ2-3): DGGITQSPKYLFRKEGQNVTLSCEQNLNHDAMYWYRQDPGQGLRLIYYSQIVNDFQKGDIAEGYSVSREKKESFPLTVTSAQKNPTAFYLCASSILGVTDTQYFGPGTRLTVL.

This clone was found once. The CDR3 sequence is CASSQVKLGTDTQYF. The CDR3 bases are TGCGCCAGCAGCCAAGTAAAACTTGGCACAGATACGCAGTATTTT. This chain connects TRBV1 to TRBJ2-3; the D call of TRBD2 is as the table states it, not checked on the DNA. TRBV1 is shown as a pseudogene. The CDR3 runs 15 residues.

The V gene is TRBV28, the J gene TRBJ1-1; possibly TRBD1 for D (5 bases). Trimming shortened V by 3 bases and J by 3 bases, and 17 bases separated the two germline ends. The CDR3 has 16 residues. CDR1 is MDHEN and CDR2 is SYDVKM in the germline V gene. CDR3 region: CASSFRDSWRHTEAFF. The CDR3 bases are TGTGCCAGCAGTTTCCGGGACTCCTGGAGACACACTGAAGCTTTCTTT.

J is TRBJ2-7 and V is TRBV9; D unclear. The germline V and J ends were trimmed by 0 bases and 2 bases, with 15 bases remaining between them. From germline, CDR1 is SGDLS and CDR2 YYNGEE. CDR3 length: 16 residues. The DNA for the CDR3 is TGTGCCAGCAGCGTAGCGGCTGGTGGAAATACCTACGAGCAGTACTTC. Its protein product is CASSVAAGGNTYEQYF.

This clone rates as medium-sized. The rearrangement joins TRBV11-3 to TRBJ2-3; D gene uncertain. Germline CDR1 and CDR2: SGHNT and YENEEA. The CDR3 totals 14 residues. Trimming cost V 2 bases and J 0 bases, with 6 bases left between them. CDR3 DNA: TGTGCCAGCAGCTTACCGACTAGCACAGATACGCAGTATTTT. Encoded protein: CASSLPTSTDTQYF.

This clone showed up just a few times. V is TRBV11-3 and J is TRBJ2-1; D tentatively fits TRBD1 or TRBD2 (7 bases each). Germline CDR1 is SGHNT and CDR2 is YENEEA. The length of the CDR3 is 16 residues. The V end lost 5 bases, the J end lost 8 bases, and 22 bases lay between the germline ends. The CDR3 here is CASSRLAGGGRDEQFF. Here the CDR3 DNA reads TGTGCCAGCAGCCGACTAGCAGGGGGAGGGAGGGATGAGCAGTTCTTC. Filled out from reference TRBV11-3 and TRBJ2-1, the complete variable domain reads EAGVVQSPRYKIIEKKQPVAFWCNPISGHNTLYWYLQNLGQGPELLIRYENEEAVDDSQLPKDRFSAERLKGVDSTLKIQPAELGDSAVYLCASSRLAGGGRDEQFFGPGTRLTVL.

The V and J genes are TRBV25-1 and TRBJ1-3; D uncertain. Germline V gene data show CDR1 as MGHDK and CDR2 as SYGVNS. V was pared by 3 bases and J by 0 bases, with 6 bases between. The CDR3 covers 14 residues. CDR3 amino acids: CASSDESSGNTIYF. The CDR3 DNA reads TGTGCCAGCAGTGACGAGAGCTCTGGAAACACCATATATTTT. The full variable domain, in which reference TRBV25-1 and TRBJ1-3 provide the parts outside the CDR3, is EADIYQTPRYLVIGTGKKITLECSQTMGHDKMYWYQQDPGMELHLIHYSYGVNSTEKGDLSSESTVSRIRTEHFPLTLESARPSHTSQYLCASSDESSGNTIYFGEGSWLTVV.

On this clone itself: At one boundary the junction diverges from the germline segment, which might be a read error. CDR3 residues: CASSDSGPEGTGELFF. CDR3 nucleotides: TGTGCCAGCAGTGACTCGGGGCCAGAGGGCACCGGGGAGCTGTTTTTT. This chain links TRBV6-8 with TRBJ2-2; D tentatively reads TRBD1 or TRBD2 (5 bases each). This CDR3 is built from 16 residues. Germline V gene lookup returns CDR1 MNHGY and CDR2 SAAAGT.

The rearrangement links TRBV5-1 to TRBJ2-1, with 7 nucleotides matching TRBD2. This CDR3 is 15 amino acids long. Losses at the gene ends were 2 bases for V and 2 bases for J; bases not matched to a gene: 4. The germline CDR1 and CDR2 sequences are SGHRS and YFSETQ. The CDR3 spells CASSFGGGAYNEQFF. DNA of the CDR3: TGCGCCAGCAGCTTCGGCGGGGGAGCCTACAATGAGCAGTTCTTC.

The chain combines TRBV28 with TRBJ1-6, with TRBD1 matching 8 bases. Germline assignment: CDR1 MDHEN and CDR2 SYDVKM. The CDR3 runs to 16 residues. Losses at the gene ends were 6 bases for V and 7 bases for J; bases not matched to a gene: 11. The CDR3: CASRPSGTGGNSPLHF. For the CDR3, the DNA is TGTGCCAGCAGACCTTCCGGGACAGGAGGGAATTCACCCCTCCACTTT.

V is TRBV28 and J is TRBJ1-6, with 9 bases aligning to TRBD1. The ends lost 7 bases at V and 4 bases at J; junction bases unmatched: 17. This CDR3 region has 19 residues. Germline CDR1 is MDHEN and CDR2 is SYDVKM. The CDR3 sequence: CASTSRGTGFPPYNSPLHF. CDR3 coding DNA: TGTGCCAGCACCTCAAGGGGGACAGGGTTCCCTCCTTATAATTCACCCCTCCACTTT. Full variable domain (rest looked up from reference TRBV28 and TRBJ1-6): DVKVTQSSRYLVKRTGEKVFLECVQDMDHENMFWYRQDPGLGLRLIYFSYDVKMKEKGDIPEGYSVSREKKERFSLILESASTNQTSMYLCASTSRGTGFPPYNSPLHFGNGTRLTVT.

In its sample, this clone is medium-sized. V gene TRBV2 combines with J gene TRBJ2-2, with TRBD2 identical over 10 bases. The CDR3 totals 16 residues. The trim removed 7 bases at V and 5 bases at J, leaving 10 bases unmatched. Looked up from germline, CDR1 is SNHLY and CDR2 is FYNNEI. CDR3 region: CASIDSGRAETGELFF. CDR3 nucleotide sequence: TGTGCCAGCATTGACAGCGGGAGGGCCGAGACCGGGGAGCTGTTTTTT.

The rearrangement links TRBV28 to TRBJ1-4, with TRBD1 matching over 8 bases. The germline CDR1 and CDR2 sequences are MDHEN and SYDVKM. The V segment lost 6 bases and the J segment 8 bases; nucleotides outside the gene matches: 8. The CDR3 is made up of 14 amino acids. CDR3: CASSITGGGEKLFF. Written as DNA, the CDR3 is TGTGCCAGCAGCATTACAGGGGGGGGAGAAAAACTGTTTTTT.

CDR3 amino acids: CASTVDLTDEKLFF. In DNA form, the CDR3 reads TGTGCCAGCACCGTGGACCTAACCGATGAAAAACTGTTTTTT. The gene calls are TRBV11-3 and TRBJ1-4, with unresolved D. The CDR3 runs to 14 residues. Germline V gives CDR1 SGHNT, CDR2 YENEEA. Trimming took 7 bases from V and 6 from J, leaving 15 bases between them.

The chain combines TRBV19 with TRBJ1-5; D possibly corresponds to TRBD1 (5 bases). The germline V gene encodes CDR1 LNHDA and CDR2 SQIVND (reference sequence). The CDR3 spans 13 residues. V was cut by 9 bases and J by 6 bases, with 15 bases left in between. CDR3 in DNA: TGTGCCAGCGGGGGATTAGGACCTCAGCCCCAGCATTTT. It specifies CASGGLGPQPQHF.

A few counts support this clone. The V gene is TRBV11-3, the J gene TRBJ1-1, with D unclear. The CDR3 has 14 amino acids. The germline V gene encodes CDR1 SGHNT and CDR2 YENEEA. Deletions cut 0 bases from V and 4 bases from J, with 9 bases between. DNA of the CDR3: TGTGCCAGCAGCTTAGAGGTGGGGTTCACTGAAGCTTTCTTT. It yields the protein CASSLEVGFTEAFF.

The chain combines TRBV4-1 with TRBJ2-1; 7 bases map to TRBD1. The CDR3 contains 15 residues. V lost 1 base to trimming and J lost 8 bases; unmatched junction nucleotides: 8. The V gene's germline CDR1 is MGHRA and CDR2 YSYEKL. The chain's CDR3 is CASSQGQGEGYEQFF. CDR3 coding DNA: TGCGCCAGCAGCCAAGGACAGGGCGAGGGCTATGAGCAGTTCTTC.

This rearrangement joins TRBV5-5 to TRBJ2-5; D is unclear. The CDR3 contains 17 residues. Between the trimmed V and J ends, which lost 2 bases and 0 bases, there was a span of 17 bases. CDR1 and CDR2 (germline): SGHKS, YYEKEE (reference sequence). CDR3: CASSLRYAQTYQETQYF. As DNA, the CDR3 is TGTGCCAGCAGCTTAAGATACGCCCAGACGTACCAAGAGACCCAGTACTTC. Based on the CDR3 plus reference TRBV5-5 and TRBJ2-5, the full variable domain is DAGVTQSPTHLIKTRGQQVTLRCSPISGHKSVSWYQQVLGQGPQFIFQYYEKEERGRGNFPDRFSARQFPNYSSELNVNALLLGDSALYLCASSLRYAQTYQETQYFGPGTRLLVL.

The V call is TRBV19, the J call TRBJ1-5; 7 bases fit TRBD1. CDR1 and CDR2 from the germline V gene are LNHDA and SQIVND (reference sequence). Unmatched junction bases numbered 8, after V lost 5 bases and J lost 7 bases. The CDR3 has 14 residues. CDR3 bases: TGTGCCAGTAGTCCGGGACAGCCTAGGCAGCCCCAGCATTTT. The encoded protein is CASSPGQPRQPQHF. The whole variable domain, filled in from reference TRBV19 and TRBJ1-5, reads DGGITQSPKYLFRKEGQNVTLSCEQNLNHDAMYWYRQDPGQGLRLIYYSQIVNDFQKGDIAEGYSVSREKKESFPLTVTSAQKNPTAFYLCASSPGQPRQPQHFGDGTRLSIL.

CDR3 region: CASSEMIGGYNTEAFF. For the CDR3, the DNA is TGTGCCAGCAGTGAAATGATCGGGGGTTACAACACTGAAGCTTTCTTT. The chain carries TRBV2 and TRBJ1-1; tentatively, D is TRBD1 (5 bases). CDR1 SNHLY and CDR2 FYNNEI come from the germline V gene. The CDR3 has 16 amino acids. Trimming removed 2 bases from V and 2 bases from J, with 15 bases in between.

Within the sample, this clone is large (0.1 to 1%). This rearrangement joins TRBV14 to TRBJ2-4; possible D gene TRBD2, 8 bases. The length of the CDR3 is 18 residues. Germline-derived CDR1 and CDR2 are SGHDN and FVKESK. V was cut by 1 base and J by 8 bases, with 24 bases left in between. CDR3 loop: CASSQATGTRSFLDIQYF. The CDR3 DNA reads TGTGCCAGCAGCCAAGCGACAGGGACTAGATCTTTTTTAGACATTCAGTACTTC.

The V gene is TRBV28, the J gene TRBJ2-1; 13 positions agree with TRBD2. Germline lookup yields CDR1 MDHEN and CDR2 SYDVKM. This CDR3 has 16 residues. Trimming cost V 5 bases and J 2 bases; bases outside gene matches: 3. CDR3 residues: CASSPGLAGPYNEQFF. Here the CDR3 DNA reads TGTGCCAGCAGTCCGGGACTAGCGGGGCCCTACAATGAGCAGTTCTTC.

This clone showed up just a few times. The V gene is TRBV6-8, the J gene TRBJ2-7; D gene unclear. V shed 6 bases and J shed 9 bases, with 21 bases lying between them. The CDR3 extends over 14 amino acids. Germline V CDR1 and CDR2: MNHGY, SAAAGT. DNA of the CDR3: TGTGCCAGCAGGGGTGGTGTCCCGCCGTGGGTGCAGTACTTC. Encoded protein: CASRGGVPPWVQYF.

The CDR3 sequence: CASSPGQGDEKLFF. The CDR3 DNA sequence: TGTGCCAGCAGCCCGGGACAGGGCGATGAAAAACTGTTTTTT. The V call is TRBV11-3, the J call TRBJ1-4; 9 nucleotides align to TRBD1. The CDR3 spans 14 residues. Germline CDR1 is SGHNT and CDR2 is YENEEA. V lost 5 bases to trimming and J lost 6 bases; unmatched junction nucleotides: 4.

The chain recombines TRBV19 with TRBJ2-5, with unresolved D. The CDR3 is 13 amino acids. In germline, CDR1 is LNHDA, CDR2 SQIVND (reference sequence). V dropped 0 bases and J dropped 4 bases, with 6 bases sitting between them. The CDR3 loop reads CASSIERRETQYF. The CDR3 DNA reads as TGTGCCAGTAGTATAGAGCGCAGAGAGACCCAGTACTTC.

This clone was found a few times. The CDR3 reads CASSRRGQGANTEAFF. The CDR3 DNA follows: TGTGCCAGCAGTAGACGCGGACAGGGGGCAAACACTGAAGCTTTCTTT. This sequence joins TRBV9 and TRBJ1-1, with 11 positions matching TRBD1. V trimming: 5 bases; J trimming: 2 bases; junction bases outside the gene matches: 8. The CDR3 covers 16 residues. Germline CDR1 and CDR2: SGDLS and YYNGEE. Variable domain in full (rest from reference TRBV9 and TRBJ1-1): DSGVTQTPKHLITATGQRVTLRCSPRSGDLSVYWYQQSLDQGLQFLIQYYNGEERAKGNILERFSAQQFPDLHSELNLSSLELGDSALYFCASSRRGQGANTEAFFGQGTRLTVV.

By its share, this clone is medium-sized. This sequence joins TRBV7-2 and TRBJ1-5; D is undetermined. Trimming cost V 4 bases and J 5 bases, with 9 bases left between them. The CDR3 consists of 13 residues. Germline-derived CDR1 and CDR2 are SGHTA and FQGNSA. CDR3 in amino acids: CASSSIEDQPQHF. CDR3 DNA: TGTGCCAGCAGCTCGATTGAAGATCAGCCCCAGCATTTT. The whole variable domain, filled in from reference TRBV7-2 and TRBJ1-5, reads GAGVSQSPSNKVTEKGKDVELRCDPISGHTALYWYRQSLGQGLEFLIYFQGNSAPDKSGLPSDRFSAERTGGSVSTLTIQRTQQEDSAVYLCASSSIEDQPQHFGDGTRLSIL.

The table lists this clone with a few counts. The rearrangement uses TRBV28 and TRBJ1-4; 7 positions agree with TRBD1. J lost 4 bases, V lost 6 bases, and 14 bases had no gene match. Germline assignment: CDR1 MDHEN and CDR2 SYDVKM. There are 17 residues in the CDR3. In DNA, the CDR3 is TGTGCCAGCAGACAAGGGACAGTTTTTTCTCATAATGAAAAACTGTTTTTT. It encodes CASRQGTVFSHNEKLFF. Variable domain in full (rest from reference TRBV28 and TRBJ1-4): DVKVTQSSRYLVKRTGEKVFLECVQDMDHENMFWYRQDPGLGLRLIYFSYDVKMKEKGDIPEGYSVSREKKERFSLILESASTNQTSMYLCASRQGTVFSHNEKLFFGSGTQLSVL.

V gene TRBV6-8 combines with J gene TRBJ1-3; D is unresolved. In germline, CDR1 is MNHGY, CDR2 SAAAGT. The CDR3 has 15 amino acids. V lost 5 bases to trimming and J lost 3 bases, with 14 bases between them. The DNA for the CDR3 is TGTGCCAGCAGTGTTCACGGGAGCGGTGGAAACACCATATATTTT. Its protein product is CASSVHGSGGNTIYF.